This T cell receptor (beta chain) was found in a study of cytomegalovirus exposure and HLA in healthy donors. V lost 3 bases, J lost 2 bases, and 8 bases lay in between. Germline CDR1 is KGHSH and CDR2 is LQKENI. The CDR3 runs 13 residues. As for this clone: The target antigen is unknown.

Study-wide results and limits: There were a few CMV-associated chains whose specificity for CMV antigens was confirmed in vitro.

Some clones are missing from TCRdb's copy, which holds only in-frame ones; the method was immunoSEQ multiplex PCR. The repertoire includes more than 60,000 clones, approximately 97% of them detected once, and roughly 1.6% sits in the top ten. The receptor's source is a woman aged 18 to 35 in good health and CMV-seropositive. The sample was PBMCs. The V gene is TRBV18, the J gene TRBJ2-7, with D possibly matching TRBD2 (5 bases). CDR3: CASSPGGPYEQYF. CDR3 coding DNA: TGTGCCAGCTCACCCGGAGGTCCCTACGAGCAGTACTTC.